These 21 T cell receptor beta chains share one sample of origin, sequenced in a study of immune evolution from preneoplasia to lung adenocarcinoma. The data were produced by immunoSEQ multiplex PCR, yet TCRdb's version contains in-frame clones alone and is incomplete. The sample comprises approximately 26,000 clones, about two thirds of which are singletons, and roughly 6% rests with the top ten. Sequenced sample: FFPE invasive lung adenocarcinoma tissue. The receptors come from a person between 55 and 69 years old with invasive lung adenocarcinoma. Some clones in this sample may be carry-over from other donors' samples.

This sequence joins TRBV4-2 and TRBJ2-7, with 8 bases lining up with TRBD2. J gave up 3 bases and V 0 bases, and 4 bases lay outside the gene matches. This CDR3 spans 15 amino acids. In germline, CDR1 is LGHNA, CDR2 YNFKEQ. The CDR3 DNA is TGTGCCAGCAGCCAAGATGCTAGCGGGCTCTACGAGCAGTACTTC. Residues: CASSQDASGLYEQYF.

The V gene is TRBV5-6, the J gene TRBJ2-7; 9 bases are a match to TRBD1. In germline, CDR1 is SGHDT, CDR2 YYEEEE. V was pared by 4 bases and J by 1 base, with 6 bases of the junction left unmatched. The CDR3 loop spans 15 amino acids. In DNA form, the CDR3 reads TGTGCCAGCAGCATGACAGGGGGGCCATCCTACGAGCAGTACTTC. Translation gives CASSMTGGPSYEQYF.

This clone has just a few counts. This chain joins TRBV7-2 and TRBJ2-1; maybe TRBD1 (6 bases). V lost 5 bases to trimming and J lost 4 bases, with 21 bases between them. Germline V gives CDR1 SGHTA, CDR2 FQGNSA. This CDR3 region has 17 residues. The CDR3 nucleotides are TGTGCCAGCAGCCCCCCCAGGGGCGGACCCTCGTACAATGAGCAGTTCTTC. Amino acids: CASSPPRGGPSYNEQFF. Full variable domain (outside the CDR3, taken from reference TRBV7-2 and TRBJ2-1): GAGVSQSPSNKVTEKGKDVELRCDPISGHTALYWYRQSLGQGLEFLIYFQGNSAPDKSGLPSDRFSAERTGGSVSTLTIQRTQQEDSAVYLCASSPPRGGPSYNEQFFGPGTRLTVL.

This chain connects TRBV7-2 to TRBJ2-5; D unclear. The CDR3 totals 15 residues. V was shortened by 1 base and J by 6 bases, with 15 bases between the two germline ends. The germline gives CDR1 SGHTA, CDR2 FQGNSA. The CDR3 loop is CASSLDVRSAQTQYF. CDR3 bases: TGTGCCAGCAGCTTAGATGTAAGGTCAGCGCAGACCCAGTACTTC.

The J gene is TRBJ2-2, the V gene TRBV5-4; the D gene is possibly TRBD1 (6 bases). The CDR3 loop spans 15 amino acids. Germline CDR1 reads SGHNT; CDR2 reads YYREEE (reference sequence). The V and J ends lost 4 bases and 6 bases respectively, with 16 bases between them. This CDR3 reads CASSPLKGVPGELFF. The CDR3 DNA sequence: TGTGCCAGCAGCCCCTTGAAGGGGGTCCCCGGGGAGCTGTTTTTT.

A remark on this clone: Sequence at one end of the junction differs from germline and may be a read error. This chain joins TRBV15 and TRBJ2-5; a possible D gene is TRBD2 (6 bases). The CDR3 spans 15 residues. CDR1 LNHNV and CDR2 YYDKDF come from the germline V gene (reference sequence). The CDR3 protein is CATSRGGVALEAQYF. As DNA, the CDR3 is TGTGCCACCAGCAGAGGGGGGGTAGCCTTAGAGGCCCAGTACTTC.

This clone was found a few times. The gene calls are TRBV9 and TRBJ1-3; 10 bases are shared with TRBD1. Trimming at V came to 0 bases and at J to 0 bases, leaving 3 bases not matched to a gene. Germline V lookup: CDR1 SGDLS, CDR2 YYNGEE. There are 17 residues in the CDR3. The CDR3 here is CASSVAGTGASGNTIYF. In nucleotides, the CDR3 is TGTGCCAGCAGCGTAGCCGGGACAGGGGCCTCTGGAAACACCATATATTTT.

The rearrangement uses TRBV4-2 and TRBJ1-2; 9 nucleotides agree with TRBD1. The CDR3 is 17 amino acids. With 1 base clipped from V and 2 bases from J, the junction kept 8 bases outside the gene matches. Germline V gives CDR1 LGHNA, CDR2 YNFKEQ. DNA for the CDR3: TGTGCCAGCAGCCAAGTCGGAGGGACAGGGCGCAACTATGGCTACACCTTC. It codes for CASSQVGGTGRNYGYTF.

The rearrangement joins TRBV7-9 to TRBJ2-1; TRBD2 agrees at 7 bases. Germline trimming cut 8 bases from V and 4 bases from J; bases unmatched to any gene: 5. There are 13 residues in the CDR3. Germline V lookup: CDR1 SEHNR, CDR2 FQNEAQ (reference sequence). The CDR3 reads CASRASGYNEQFF. In DNA, the CDR3 is TGTGCCAGCCGGGCTAGCGGTTACAATGAGCAGTTCTTC.

This sequence joins TRBV18 and TRBJ2-1; tentative D call: TRBD1 (6 bases). Per the germline V gene, CDR1 is KGHSH and CDR2 is LQKENI. Trimming pared 4 bases from V and 8 bases from J, leaving 15 bases between. The CDR3 length is 14 residues. CDR3 protein: CASSRSSGVDEQFF. In DNA, the CDR3 is TGTGCCAGCTCACGATCGTCAGGGGTCGATGAGCAGTTCTTC.

The chain carries TRBV19 and TRBJ2-4; 12 positions agree with TRBD1. Per the germline V gene, CDR1 is LNHDA and CDR2 is SQIVND (reference sequence). This CDR3 has 18 amino acids. With V trimmed by 3 bases and J by 4 bases, 10 bases remained unmatched. The CDR3 DNA sequence: TGTGCCAGTAGTATGTGGGGTCGGGGACAGGGGGCAAAAAACATTCAGTACTTC. Its translation is CASSMWGRGQGAKNIQYF.

This clone turned up a few times. The rearrangement uses TRBV18 and TRBJ2-3; TRBD2 matches at 9 bases. Germline loops: CDR1 KGHSH, CDR2 LQKENI. V lost 5 bases, J lost 5 bases, and 11 bases stayed unmatched. The CDR3 sequence is 16 residues long. CDR3 coding DNA: TGTGCCAGCTCAGCGTTGGATAGCGGGAGTCAAGATACGCAGTATTTT. It yields the protein CASSALDSGSQDTQYF.

The chain has TRBV6-5 and TRBJ1-1; weak D call: TRBD1 (5 bases). This CDR3 region has 16 residues. Trimming stripped 0 bases from V and 10 bases from J, with 21 bases between. Germline V lookup: CDR1 MNHEY, CDR2 SVGAGI. The CDR3 is CASSYSGPRRGAGAFF. The DNA of the CDR3 is TGTGCCAGCAGTTACTCGGGACCGCGGCGAGGTGCGGGAGCTTTCTTT.

Comments on this clone: The junction shows a germline mismatch at one end, possibly a read error. This chain uses TRBV4-1 with TRBJ2-1; 8 nucleotides agree with TRBD2. CDR1 and CDR2 from the germline V gene are MGHRA and YSYEKL. The CDR3 extends over 15 amino acids. The CDR3 DNA follows: TGCGCCAGCAGCCAAGATAACAAGGGGACTAGACAACGGATCTTC. Translation gives CASSQDNKGTRQRIF.

This chain connects TRBV6-1 to TRBJ1-1; D is unclear. CDR3 length: 11 residues. Germline V gene lookup returns CDR1 MNHNS and CDR2 SASEGT. Trimming took off 8 bases at V and 0 bases at J, with 4 bases between the two ends. CDR3 DNA: TGTGCCAGCCGAGTGAACACTGAAGCTTTCTTT. Translation: CASRVNTEAFF.

The rearrangement uses TRBV29-1 and TRBJ2-2, with 9 bases aligning to TRBD1. The length of the CDR3 is 15 residues. J lost 7 bases, V lost 6 bases, and 12 bases had no gene match. CDR1 and CDR2 (germline): SQVTM, ANQGSEA. The DNA for the CDR3 is TGCAGCGTCTTCCTGGGACAGGGAGCGGGCGGGGAGCTGTTTTTT. This encodes CSVFLGQGAGGELFF.

The CDR3 bases are TGCGCCAGCAGCCACGGACAGGGTAATATGAACACTGAAGCTTTCTTT. Encoded protein: CASSHGQGNMNTEAFF. The J gene is TRBJ1-1, the V gene TRBV5-1; 8 bases map to TRBD1. CDR1 is SGHRS and CDR2 is YFSETQ in the germline V gene. V was clipped by 4 bases and J by 0 bases; unmatched bases: 8. The CDR3 totals 16 residues.

V is TRBV27 and J is TRBJ2-1; D remains ambiguous. V lost 10 bases, J lost 4 bases, and 14 bases lay in between. Germline-derived CDR1 and CDR2 are MNHEY and SMNVEV (reference sequence). CDR3 size: 13 residues. CDR3 coding DNA: TGTGCCACCGCGCGCGACGGGTACAATGAGCAGTTCTTC. Protein sequence: CATARDGYNEQFF.

This clone was seen only once. The J gene is TRBJ2-1, the V gene TRBV21-1; no DNA check was done on the table's D call, TRBD2. TRBV21-1 is tagged as a pseudogene. The CDR3 runs to 17 residues. This chain's CDR3 is CASSKVKISGSGNEQFF. The CDR3 DNA sequence: TGTGCCAGCAGCAAAGTAAAAATTAGCGGGAGTGGCAATGAGCAGTTCTTC.

A few counts support this clone. The gene calls are TRBV4-1 and TRBJ2-5; 9 positions agree with TRBD2. Germline V gives CDR1 MGHRA, CDR2 YSYEKL. This CDR3 is 16 amino acids long. Unmatched junction bases numbered 6, after V lost 0 bases and J lost 4 bases. The CDR3 loop is CASSQELSGSRETQYF. The CDR3 DNA follows: TGCGCCAGCAGCCAAGAACTTAGCGGGAGCCGAGAGACCCAGTACTTC.

The chain carries TRBV5-1 and TRBJ1-1; 8 nucleotides agree with TRBD1. The V and J ends lost 0 bases and 4 bases, in that order; junction bases with no gene match: 8. CDR1 is SGHRS and CDR2 is YFSETQ in the germline V gene. The CDR3 runs to 16 residues. DNA for the CDR3: TGCGCCAGCAGCTTGGAACAGGGGGTGGTTGGCACTGAAGCTTTCTTT. It specifies CASSLEQGVVGTEAFF. Full variable domain (rest looked up from reference TRBV5-1 and TRBJ1-1): KAGVTQTPRYLIKTRGQQVTLSCSPISGHRSVSWYQQTPGQGLQFLFEYFSETQRNKGNFPGRFSGRQFSNSRSEMNVSTLELGDSALYLCASSLEQGVVGTEAFFGQGTRLTVV.